This T cell receptor beta chain was sequenced in a study of blood T cell repertoires in COVID-19. TCRdb keeps only in-frame clones here, not all; method: immunoSEQ multiplex PCR. The table has about 33,000 clones, about 86% seen once. The CDR3 has 10 residues. Germline CDR1 and CDR2: SQVTM and ANQGSEA. V was cut by 4 bases and J by 2 bases, with 2 bases left in between. The chain uses TRBV29-1 and TRBJ2-5; D is unresolved. Input material: peripheral blood. This receptor was obtained from a woman older than 75 with active or convalescent COVID-19. DNA of the CDR3: TGCAGCGTTGCGCAAGAGACCCAGTACTTC. The encoded protein is CSVAQETQYF.